Detailed here is one T cell receptor (beta chain). Only in-frame clones appear in the TCRdb table, and some are missing; sequencing was by immunoSEQ multiplex PCR. The sample has 310,000 or so clones, around 86% seen once. This specimen comes from a study of blood T cell repertoires in COVID-19. Overall study: Nucleic acid was either cDNA or gDNA, and it came from T cells, B-cell-depleted T cells, or PBMCs.

The sequenced sample was PBMCs or T cells enriched from blood (not recorded which). This clonotype originated in a woman under 30 who had recovered from COVID-19.

CDR3 sequence: CASSFAPGKTYEQYF. CDR3 DNA: TGTGCCAGCAGCTTTGCCCCGGGAAAGACCTACGAGCAGTACTTC. The chain employs TRBV7-9 and TRBJ2-7, with D perhaps matching TRBD2 (5 bases). Deletions cut 3 bases from V and 2 bases from J, with 14 bases between. The CDR3 is 15 amino acids. Germline V gene sequence: CDR1 SEHNR, CDR2 FQNEAQ (reference sequence).